The clone carrying this T cell receptor (beta chain) appeared a few times. Its antigen is not identified. The length of the CDR3 is 17 residues. The germline V gene encodes CDR1 WSHSY and CDR2 SAAADI. V shed 0 bases and J 4 bases; nucleotides not matched to a gene: 12. PCR primers comprised 60 Vbeta and 13 Jbeta primers. Profiled with immunoSEQ multiplex PCR; TCRdb holds only in-frame clones, not every one. The table lists under 150,000 clones, around four fifths of them singletons, with about 2.6% in the top ten. This entry comes from a study of cytomegalovirus exposure and HLA in healthy donors. Study summary: Counted in an early data release were about 86 million unique TCRs from HLA-typed donors. Study results and limitations: Usually a TCR sequence was rare, but some public TCRs were found in many donors.

Material for sequencing was PBMCs. The receptor comes from a boy aged 2 to 10 in good health and CMV-seronegative. This chain links TRBV10-2 with TRBJ2-7; TRBD2 aligns across 7 bases. CDR3 nucleotide sequence: TGCGCCAGCAGTGAGTCGACTGAGGGCGGGAGAGGGTACGAGCAGTACTTC. It is translated as CASSESTEGGRGYEQYF.